This entry lists 19 T cell receptor beta chains sequenced from one sample in a study of T cells in Graves' hyperthyroidism and ophthalmopathy. TCR beta CDR3 regions were amplified from RNA. The HTBI primer set served for first-round RT-PCR of the TCR CDR3. MiXCR was run by TCRdb on the multiplex PCR reads, yielding one entry per CDR3 protein. The sample lists around 500,000 distinct CDR3 sequences, 13% to 15% occurring once. Sequencing was done on a sample of blood. Source of these receptors: a middle-aged woman with Graves' hyperthyroidism.

In this sample, this clonotype turned up many times. V usage is TRBV3-1 and J usage is TRBJ2-4; D not certain. Germline-derived CDR1 and CDR2 are LGHDT and YNNKEL (reference sequence). Trimming left V 4 bases short and J 0 bases short, with 7 bases between. The CDR3 runs 14 residues. Written as DNA, the CDR3 is TGTGCCAGCAGCCCTATCCTAGCCAAAAACATTCAGTACTTC. It yields the protein CASSPILAKNIQYF.

This clonotype has ten or more counts. The CDR3 loop is CASSPTGNRANTGELFF. Written as DNA, the CDR3 is TGTGCCAGCAGCCCTACCGGGAACCGCGCGAACACCGGGGAGCTGTTTTTT. The chain couples TRBV7-8 to TRBJ2-2; possibly TRBD2 for D (5 bases). From germline, CDR1 is SGHVS and CDR2 FQNEAQ. The length of the CDR3 is 17 residues. Trimming left V 5 bases short and J 0 bases short, with 16 bases between.

The rearrangement joins TRBV12-3 or TRBV12-4 to TRBJ1-5; 11 bases agree with TRBD1. V lost 3 bases, J lost 5 bases, and 6 bases stayed unmatched. The CDR3 runs 16 residues. The CDR3 nucleotides are TGTGCCAGCAGTTTCGCCCGGACAGGGGGCCATCAGCCCCAGCATTTT. It translates to CASSFARTGGHQPQHF.

This clonotype was detected ten times or more. The gene calls are TRBV27 and TRBJ1-2, with unresolved D. V was trimmed by 5 bases and J by 6 bases, leaving 7 bases between them. The CDR3 covers 11 residues. From germline, CDR1 is MNHEY and CDR2 SMNVEV (reference sequence). The CDR3 DNA reads as TGTGCCAGCAGTGACATACATGGCTACACCTTC. It translates to CASSDIHGYTF.

The rearrangement joins TRBV7-2 to TRBJ2-2; 10 bases match TRBD1. V lost 1 base to trimming and J lost 4 bases; unmatched junction nucleotides: 9. The CDR3 is 18 residues long. Looked up from germline, CDR1 is SGHTA and CDR2 is FQGNSA. CDR3 bases: TGTGCCAGCAGCTTAGTTTTTAGGACAGGGGGAGTCACCGGGGAGCTGTTTTTT. Translated: CASSLVFRTGGVTGELFF.

The gene calls are TRBV6-5 and TRBJ1-2, with TRBD1 matching 11 bases. Trimming cost V 2 bases and J 7 bases; bases outside gene matches: 3. This CDR3 is built from 14 residues. Germline CDR1 and CDR2: MNHEY and SVGAGI. Here the CDR3 DNA reads TGTGCCAGCAGTTACGGACAGGGGGCCAGTGGCTACACCTTC. Translating gives CASSYGQGASGYTF.

This clonotype has ten or more counts. The gene calls are TRBV18 and TRBJ2-7; the D gene is possibly TRBD2 (6 bases). The V gene lost 6 bases and the J gene lost 7 bases, with 13 bases spanning the gap. This CDR3 spans 12 amino acids. CDR1 and CDR2 (germline): KGHSH, LQKENI. The DNA of the CDR3 is TGTGCCAGCTCCACACTCGGGGGTGAGCAGTACTTC. Translation: CASSTLGGEQYF.

This clonotype has ten or more counts. The rearrangement links TRBV20-1 to TRBJ2-5; a possible D gene is TRBD1 (6 bases). The CDR3 length is 15 residues. The germline gives CDR1 DFQATT, CDR2 SNEGSKA (reference sequence). V was cut by 6 bases and J by 3 bases, with 20 bases left in between. For the CDR3, the DNA is TGCAGTGCGAGCCCGTTCCGGGACAAAAAAGAGACCCAGTACTTC. Encoded protein: CSASPFRDKKETQYF.

This clonotype was recorded many times. The J gene is TRBJ2-3, the V gene TRBV11-2; weak D call: TRBD2 (6 bases). Germline V gene lookup returns CDR1 SGHAT and CDR2 FQNNGV. Trimming removed 1 base at V and 4 bases at J, with 15 bases between. CDR3 size: 16 residues. The CDR3 is CASSLVWRGRPDTQYF. In DNA, the CDR3 is TGTGCCAGCAGCTTAGTGTGGAGGGGAAGGCCAGATACGCAGTATTTT.

This clonotype was picked up a small number of times. The rearrangement links TRBV9 to TRBJ2-3; no clear D. CDR3 length: 15 residues. CDR1 SGDLS and CDR2 YYNGEE come from the germline V gene. Between the trimmed V and J ends, which lost 4 bases and 0 bases, there was a span of 12 bases. The CDR3 protein is CASSLDTHSTDTQYF. CDR3 nucleotide sequence: TGTGCCAGCAGCCTAGACACCCACAGCACAGATACGCAGTATTTT.

This clonotype was observed a handful of times. The J gene is TRBJ2-3, the V gene TRBV29-1, with D hard to call. Germline values: CDR1 SQVTM, CDR2 ANQGSEA. This CDR3 comprises 11 residues. Between the trimmed V and J ends, which lost 3 bases and 6 bases, there was a span of 7 bases. The CDR3 is CSVDFTDTQYF. In nucleotides, the CDR3 is TGCAGCGTTGATTTCACGGATACGCAGTATTTT.

The sample holds many counts of this clonotype. The V and J genes are TRBV24-1 and TRBJ2-3; 9 bases agree with TRBD1. The V and J ends lost 2 bases and 0 bases, in that order; junction bases with no gene match: 5. CDR3 length: 17 amino acids. The V gene's germline CDR1 is KGHDR and CDR2 SFDVKD. CDR3 in DNA: TGTGCCACCAGTGATTCACAGGGGGCCCTAAGCACAGATACGCAGTATTTT. Its translation: CATSDSQGALSTDTQYF.

This clonotype has at least ten counts. The chain is built from TRBV5-1 and TRBJ1-1, with D unclear. Germline lookup yields CDR1 SGHRS and CDR2 YFSETQ. The CDR3 is 15 amino acids. The germline V and J ends were trimmed by 0 bases and 7 bases, with 16 bases remaining between them. In nucleotides, the CDR3 is TGCGCCAGCAGCTTGGATGAGTTCGGTGACCTTGAAGCTTTCTTT. Translated, it gives CASSLDEFGDLEAFF.

This clonotype turned up a few times. The chain employs TRBV5-1 and TRBJ2-5, with D possibly being TRBD1 (5 bases). The CDR3 is 14 residues long. V lost 4 bases and J 5 bases, leaving 15 bases between the germline ends. CDR1 is SGHRS, CDR2 YFSETQ, per germline. The CDR3 bases are TGCGCCAGCAGCCTCAGGGCCCAGGAGGAGACCCAGTACTTC. This codes for CASSLRAQEETQYF.

This clonotype was counted at least ten times. The chain employs TRBV7-9 and TRBJ2-3; D may be TRBD1 or TRBD2 (6 bases each). The CDR3 contains 21 residues. Trimming left V 1 base short and J 1 base short, with 27 bases between. CDR1 and CDR2 from the germline V gene are SEHNR and FQNEAQ (reference sequence). CDR3 amino acids: CASSLGTSWGASSSGTDTQYF. The CDR3 nucleotides read TGTGCCAGCAGCTTAGGGACCTCGTGGGGGGCGTCGAGCTCAGGCACAGATACGCAGTATTTT. Based on the CDR3 plus reference TRBV7-9 and TRBJ2-3, the full variable domain is DTGVSQNPRHKITKRGQNVTFRCDPISEHNRLYWYRQTLGQGPEFLTYFQNEAQLEKSRLLSDRFSAERPKGSFSTLEIQRTEQGDSAMYLCASSLGTSWGASSSGTDTQYFGPGTRLTVL.

This clonotype showed up many times. The chain couples TRBV28 to TRBJ2-1, with TRBD2 as a possible D gene (6 bases). The CDR3 runs 15 residues. Trimming cost V 4 bases and J 3 bases, with 13 bases left between them. Germline V gene sequence: CDR1 MDHEN, CDR2 SYDVKM. Written as DNA, the CDR3 is TGTGCCAGCAGTTCTGGGGGGATTCACTACAATGAGCAGTTCTTC. Its translation is CASSSGGIHYNEQFF.

The V call is TRBV7-9, the J call TRBJ2-6; TRBD1 might be the D (5 bases). V shed 7 bases and J shed 0 bases, with 19 bases lying between them. The germline V gene has CDR1 SEHNR and CDR2 FQNEAQ (reference sequence). The CDR3 has 18 residues. The CDR3 spells CASNLGGQTSSGANVLTF. CDR3 DNA sequence: TGTGCCAGCAACCTCGGTGGACAAACAAGCTCTGGGGCCAACGTCCTGACTTTC. The full variable domain, completed using reference TRBV7-9 and TRBJ2-6, is DTGVSQNPRHKITKRGQNVTFRCDPISEHNRLYWYRQTLGQGPEFLTYFQNEAQLEKSRLLSDRFSAERPKGSFSTLEIQRTEQGDSAMYLCASNLGGQTSSGANVLTFGAGSRLTVL.

A word on this clonotype: A read error is possible here, since a much larger clone lies one base away. The gene calls are TRBV6-2 or TRBV6-3 and TRBJ2-2; TRBD2 aligns across 11 bases. The V segment lost 6 bases and the J segment 3 bases; nucleotides outside the gene matches: 3. Germline V gives CDR1 MNHEY, CDR2 SVGEGT. The CDR3 sequence is 15 residues long. The CDR3 DNA sequence: TGTGCCAGCAGACCGACTAGCGGGGACACCGGGGAGCTGTTTTTT. Translation gives CASRPTSGDTGELFF.

This clonotype was observed at least ten times. This chain links TRBV13 with TRBJ2-5; 7 bases map to TRBD1. CDR1 PRHDT and CDR2 FYEKMQ come from the germline V gene (reference sequence). V was clipped by 7 bases and J by 4 bases; unmatched bases: 6. This CDR3 has 13 amino acids. CDR3 residues: CASNLGQRETQYF. The CDR3 nucleotides read TGTGCCAGCAACCTGGGACAGCGAGAGACCCAGTACTTC.